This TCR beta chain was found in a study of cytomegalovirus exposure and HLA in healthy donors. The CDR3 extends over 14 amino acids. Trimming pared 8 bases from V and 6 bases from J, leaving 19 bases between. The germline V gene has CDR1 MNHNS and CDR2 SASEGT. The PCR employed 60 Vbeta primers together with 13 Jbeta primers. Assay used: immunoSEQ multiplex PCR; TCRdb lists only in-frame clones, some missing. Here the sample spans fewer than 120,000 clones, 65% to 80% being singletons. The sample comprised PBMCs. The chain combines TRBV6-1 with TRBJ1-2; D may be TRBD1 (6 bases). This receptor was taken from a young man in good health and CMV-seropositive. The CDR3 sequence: CASGRAGDLNGYTF. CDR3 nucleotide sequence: TGTGCCAGCGGACGGGCAGGGGATCTGAATGGCTACACCTTC.